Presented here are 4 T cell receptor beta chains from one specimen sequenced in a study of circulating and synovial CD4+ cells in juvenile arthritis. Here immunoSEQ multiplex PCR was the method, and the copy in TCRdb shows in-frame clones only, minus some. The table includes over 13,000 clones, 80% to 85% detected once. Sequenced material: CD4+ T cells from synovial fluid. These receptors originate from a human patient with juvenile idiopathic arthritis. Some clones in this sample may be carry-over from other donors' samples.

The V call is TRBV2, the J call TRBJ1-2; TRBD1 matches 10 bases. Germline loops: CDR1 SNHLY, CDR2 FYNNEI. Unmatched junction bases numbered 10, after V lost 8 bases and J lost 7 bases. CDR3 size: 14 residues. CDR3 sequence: CASHNGQGEFGYTF. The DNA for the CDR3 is TGTGCCAGCCATAATGGACAGGGGGAATTTGGCTACACCTTC.

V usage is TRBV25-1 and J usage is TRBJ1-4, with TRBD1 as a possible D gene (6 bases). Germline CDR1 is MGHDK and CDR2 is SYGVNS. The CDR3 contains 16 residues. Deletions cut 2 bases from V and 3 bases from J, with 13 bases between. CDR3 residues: CASSELGGGANEKLFF. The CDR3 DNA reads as TGTGCCAGCAGTGAACTTGGGGGGGGCGCTAATGAAAAACTGTTTTTT.

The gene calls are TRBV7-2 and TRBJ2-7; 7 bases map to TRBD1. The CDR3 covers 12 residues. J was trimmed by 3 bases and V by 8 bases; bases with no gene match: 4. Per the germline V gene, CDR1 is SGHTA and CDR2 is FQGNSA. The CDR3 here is CASGDSRYEQYF. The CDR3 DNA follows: TGTGCCAGCGGGGACAGCCGCTACGAGCAGTACTTC. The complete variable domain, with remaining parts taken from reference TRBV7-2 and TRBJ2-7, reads GAGVSQSPSNKVTEKGKDVELRCDPISGHTALYWYRQSLGQGLEFLIYFQGNSAPDKSGLPSDRFSAERTGGSVSTLTIQRTQQEDSAVYLCASGDSRYEQYFGPGTRLTVT.

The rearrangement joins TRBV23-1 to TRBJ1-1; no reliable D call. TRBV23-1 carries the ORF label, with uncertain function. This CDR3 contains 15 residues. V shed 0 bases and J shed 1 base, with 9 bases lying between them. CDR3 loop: CASSQSRRGNTEAFF. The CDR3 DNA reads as TGCGCCAGCAGTCAATCGAGGCGCGGGAACACTGAAGCTTTCTTT.